Listed here is a single T cell receptor beta chain. Authors' methods: Amplified reference gene primers provided the basis for estimating nucleated cell counts. The protocol was immunoSEQ multiplex PCR, while the TCRdb copy is restricted to in-frame clones and leaves out a portion. That table furnishes V, J and clone size, whereas the DNA furnished D and trimming. The sample shows 200,000 to 300,000 clones, around 83% of them seen only once. The data stem from a study of blood T cell repertoires in COVID-19. Study as a whole: PBMCs, B-cell-depleted T cells, or T cells were the source of the cDNA or gDNA that made up the material.

Losses at the gene ends were 10 bases for V and 6 bases for J; bases not matched to a gene: 4. Per germline, CDR1 MNHEY and CDR2 SVGAGI. CDR3 length: 13 amino acids. Sequenced sample: peripheral blood. V and J are TRBV6-5 and TRBJ2-2; the match to TRBD2 covers 11 bases. The TCR comes from a woman aged 80 or over with acute or convalescent COVID-19. In DNA, the CDR3 is TGTGCCAATGTAGCGGGGGGGGCCGGGGAGCTGTTTTTT. This codes for CANVAGGAGELFF.